The 9 T cell receptor beta chains reported below all come from one sample, sequenced in a study of blood T cell repertoires in COVID-19. The repertoire was sequenced with immunoSEQ multiplex PCR; TCRdb's copy has only in-frame clones and lacks some. Here the sample spans over 200,000 clones, roughly 81% being singletons. Specimen: peripheral blood. The receptors here all came from a woman aged 45-65 years with active or convalescent COVID-19.

The chain couples TRBV7-8 to TRBJ1-4; 7 bases are a match to TRBD1. V shed 3 bases, J shed 8 bases, and the junction held 21 bases outside the gene matches. This CDR3 region has 19 residues. The germline CDR1 and CDR2 sequences are SGHVS and FQNEAQ. The DNA for the CDR3 is TGTGCCAGCAGCTTGAAAAGGGGGCGGAGGGGGCAAGGAGAAGAAAAACTGTTTTTT. Translated, it gives CASSLKRGRRGQGEEKLFF.

The rearrangement uses TRBV5-4 and TRBJ2-5; a weak D match, TRBD2 (6 bases). The CDR3 is 13 amino acids. Trimming took off 0 bases at V and 5 bases at J, with 8 bases between the two ends. Germline V lookup: CDR1 SGHNT, CDR2 YYREEE (reference sequence). Here the CDR3 reads CASSLGGAETQYF. The CDR3 region has the DNA TGTGCCAGCAGCTTGGGCGGGGCGGAGACCCAGTACTTC.

V usage is TRBV19 and J usage is TRBJ2-5, with TRBD1 matching 8 bases. The CDR3 contains 15 residues. Trimming took 5 bases from V and 5 from J; bases not matched to a gene: 10. Germline loops: CDR1 LNHDA, CDR2 SQIVND (reference sequence). DNA of the CDR3: TGTGCCAGTAGTCCTCGACAGGGGCTCGAGGAGACCCAGTACTTC. Amino acid sequence: CASSPRQGLEETQYF.

DNA for the CDR3: TGTGCCAGCAGCCTTGGAGCGGGAGGGACAGATACGCAGTATTTT. Its translation: CASSLGAGGTDTQYF. The chain couples TRBV11-3 to TRBJ2-3; the match to TRBD2 covers 10 bases. The CDR3 extends over 15 amino acids. V gave up 5 bases and J gave up 3 bases; unmatched junction bases: 5. Germline CDR1 SGHNT, CDR2 YENEEA.

This rearrangement joins TRBV5-1 to TRBJ2-3; 8 positions agree with TRBD2. This CDR3 is 13 amino acids long. Germline trimming cut 8 bases from V and 0 bases from J; bases unmatched to any gene: 2. Germline V lookup: CDR1 SGHRS, CDR2 YFSETQ. The chain's CDR3 is CASSGASTDTQYF. In DNA form, the CDR3 reads TGCGCCAGTAGCGGGGCCAGCACAGATACGCAGTATTTT. Filled out from reference TRBV5-1 and TRBJ2-3, the complete variable domain reads KAGVTQTPRYLIKTRGQQVTLSCSPISGHRSVSWYQQTPGQGLQFLFEYFSETQRNKGNFPGRFSGRQFSNSRSEMNVSTLELGDSALYLCASSGASTDTQYFGPGTRLTVL.

This chain connects TRBV30 to TRBJ1-2; tentatively, D is TRBD1 (5 bases). The V and J ends lost 3 bases and 4 bases respectively, with 15 bases between them. Germline V gives CDR1 GTSNPN, CDR2 SVGIG (reference sequence). This CDR3 has 14 residues. This CDR3 reads CAWSLGNRTYGYTF. CDR3 DNA sequence: TGTGCCTGGAGCTTAGGTAACAGGACCTATGGCTACACCTTC.

The chain's CDR3 is CASSLPGLNTEAFF. The CDR3 region has the DNA TGCGCCAGCAGCTTGCCAGGCCTGAACACTGAAGCTTTCTTT. The genes are TRBV5-1 and TRBJ1-1; no clear D. Trimming took 1 base from V and 0 from J, leaving 7 bases between them. CDR3 length equals 14 residues. Germline CDR1 and CDR2: SGHRS and YFSETQ.

The chain is built from TRBV4-2 and TRBJ1-5; TRBD1 matches at 7 bases. The germline V gene encodes CDR1 LGHNA and CDR2 YNFKEQ. The CDR3 runs 16 residues. Losses at the gene ends were 2 bases for V and 6 bases for J; bases not matched to a gene: 10. In DNA, the CDR3 is TGTGCCAGCAGCCAACGTACAGGGGTCGAGGGTCAGCCCCAGCATTTT. The encoded protein is CASSQRTGVEGQPQHF.

V gene TRBV6-5 combines with J gene TRBJ1-2, with D possibly being TRBD1 (6 bases). From germline, CDR1 is MNHEY and CDR2 SVGAGI. CDR3 length: 14 residues. Trimming cost V 6 bases and J 2 bases, with 13 bases left between them. CDR3 sequence: CASSRAGANYGYTF. The DNA of the CDR3 is TGTGCCAGCAGCCGCGCAGGGGCGAACTATGGCTACACCTTC.